Each of the 27 T cell receptor beta chains below was sequenced from the same sample in a study of cytomegalovirus exposure and HLA in healthy donors (dated by TCRdb to about 2017). Library preparation was by the immunoSEQ multiplex PCR assay. As stored in TCRdb, this immuneACCESS dataset retains in-frame rearrangements with V and J assigned. A fraction of the clones does not appear; measured against another copy, unresolved V genes explain less than half of the discrepancy, and the remainder lacks a known reason. This sample has roughly 200,000 clones in its table, and 80% to 90% of those were observed once. Less than 1.5% of the sample lies in the top ten. Sequenced input: PBMCs. These receptors were taken from a woman in her 30s in good health and CMV-seronegative.

The V and J genes are TRBV2 and TRBJ1-1; D gene unclear. There are 13 residues in the CDR3. Trimming took 7 bases from V and 5 from J, leaving 14 bases between them. Germline V gives CDR1 SNHLY, CDR2 FYNNEI. CDR3 bases: TGTGCCAGCACCCCCGTGCCGGGGACTGAAGCTTTCTTT. Translated: CASTPVPGTEAFF.

This clone showed up just once. CDR3 amino acids: CASRFNNEQFF. The CDR3 DNA follows: TGTGCCAGCAGATTCAACAATGAGCAGTTCTTC. The J gene is TRBJ2-1, the V gene TRBV6-1; D gene uncertain. Germline lookup yields CDR1 MNHNS and CDR2 SASEGT. This CDR3 spans 11 amino acids. Trimming cost V 6 bases and J 5 bases, with 5 bases left between them.

The chain carries TRBV19 and TRBJ1-2; TRBD1 agrees at 9 bases. The V gene end was trimmed by 5 bases and the J gene end by 3 bases; junction bases not matched to a gene: 10. CDR1 LNHDA and CDR2 SQIVND come from the germline V gene (reference sequence). CDR3 length equals 16 residues. The CDR3 sequence: CASSPGQGRGDYGYTF. The CDR3 bases are TGTGCCAGTAGTCCGGGACAGGGAAGGGGGGACTATGGCTACACCTTC.

The chain has TRBV6-4 and TRBJ1-1, with a weak D call TRBD1 (6 bases). CDR1 and CDR2 from the germline V gene are MRHNA and SNTAGT. V was trimmed by 4 bases and J by 1 base, leaving 13 bases between them. The CDR3 runs to 15 residues. The CDR3 nucleotides are TGTGCCAGCAGTGTACAGGGTGGGACGAACACTGAAGCTTTCTTT. Its protein product is CASSVQGGTNTEAFF.

The J gene is TRBJ1-5, the V gene TRBV28; D is perhaps TRBD1 (5 bases). This CDR3 has 15 residues. The V end lost 6 bases, the J end lost 3 bases, and 15 bases lay between the germline ends. The V gene's germline CDR1 is MDHEN and CDR2 SYDVKM. The CDR3: CASRRETGINQPQHF. As DNA, the CDR3 is TGTGCCAGCAGGAGAGAAACAGGAATCAATCAGCCCCAGCATTTT.

This sequence joins TRBV9 and TRBJ1-4; no reliable D call. CDR1 and CDR2 from the germline V gene are SGDLS and YYNGEE. V was pared by 4 bases and J by 8 bases, with 18 bases between. The CDR3 extends over 15 amino acids. This CDR3 is CASSPRHPGGEKLFF. The CDR3, as DNA: TGTGCCAGCAGCCCCCGCCACCCCGGAGGGGAAAAACTGTTTTTT.

In regard to this clone: This same CDR3 is encoded by further DNA sequences in the sample. The J gene is TRBJ2-7, the V gene TRBV4-2, with D possibly matching TRBD2 (5 bases). Per germline, CDR1 LGHNA and CDR2 YNFKEQ. V dropped 1 base and J dropped 0 bases, with 10 bases sitting between them. The length of the CDR3 is 15 residues. The CDR3 coding sequence is TGTGCCAGCAGCCAAGGGACGGAGGACTCCTACGAGCAGTACTTC. It specifies CASSQGTEDSYEQYF.

The J gene is TRBJ2-1, the V gene TRBV5-6, with D possibly matching TRBD2 (7 bases). This CDR3 has 12 amino acids. Between the trimmed V and J ends, which lost 0 bases and 10 bases, there was a span of 8 bases. Germline CDR1 SGHDT, CDR2 YYEEEE. The chain's CDR3 is CASSLAGGEQFF. For the CDR3, the DNA is TGTGCCAGCAGCTTGGCGGGGGGCGAGCAGTTCTTC.

The V call is TRBV5-1, the J call TRBJ2-1, with TRBD2 identical over 11 bases. The ends lost 4 bases at V and 7 bases at J; junction bases unmatched: 7. The CDR3 has 15 residues. From germline, CDR1 is SGHRS and CDR2 YFSETQ. The CDR3 DNA reads TGCGCCAGCAGCCGGTTAGCGGGGGGGTCGAATGAGCAGTTCTTC. As protein: CASSRLAGGSNEQFF.

The rearrangement uses TRBV5-1 and TRBJ2-3; no clear D gene. V dropped 4 bases and J dropped 4 bases, with 10 bases sitting between them. This CDR3 is 13 amino acids long. Per the germline V gene, CDR1 is SGHRS and CDR2 is YFSETQ. This CDR3 is CASSPGFADTQYF. The CDR3 nucleotides are TGCGCCAGCAGCCCCGGGTTCGCAGATACGCAGTATTTT.

The chain employs TRBV18 and TRBJ2-7; TRBD2 matches 7 bases. V was clipped by 1 base and J by 1 base; unmatched bases: 7. Germline values: CDR1 KGHSH, CDR2 LQKENI. The CDR3 is made up of 16 amino acids. The CDR3 spells CASSPQVGGGSYEQYF. The CDR3 DNA follows: TGTGCCAGCTCACCACAGGTCGGCGGGGGATCCTACGAGCAGTACTTC.

J is TRBJ2-7 and V is TRBV6-6; no clear D. V was cut by 7 bases and J by 3 bases, with 13 bases left in between. Germline CDR1 and CDR2: MNHNY and SVGAGI (reference sequence). The CDR3 extends over 13 amino acids. The CDR3 DNA reads TGTGCCAGCAAGATCTCTGAGAACTACGAGCAGTACTTC. Encoded protein: CASKISENYEQYF.

V is TRBV19 and J is TRBJ1-5, with 8 bases lining up with TRBD1. With 6 bases clipped from V and 2 bases from J, the junction kept 6 bases outside the gene matches. Germline assignment: CDR1 LNHDA and CDR2 SQIVND (reference sequence). The CDR3 consists of 15 residues. The CDR3 sequence: CASSRGRTGNQPQHF. DNA for the CDR3: TGTGCCAGTAGCAGGGGGCGGACGGGCAATCAGCCCCAGCATTTT. Variable domain in full (rest from reference TRBV19 and TRBJ1-5): DGGITQSPKYLFRKEGQNVTLSCEQNLNHDAMYWYRQDPGQGLRLIYYSQIVNDFQKGDIAEGYSVSREKKESFPLTVTSAQKNPTAFYLCASSRGRTGNQPQHFGDGTRLSIL.

The V gene is TRBV5-1, the J gene TRBJ2-7; TRBD1 might be the D (6 bases). CDR1 and CDR2 (germline): SGHRS, YFSETQ. The V end was cut by 4 bases, the J end by 7 bases, with 15 bases between. This CDR3 is built from 13 residues. The CDR3 coding sequence is TGCGCCAGCAGCCAATTACAGGGACAAGAGCAGTACTTC. The encoded protein is CASSQLQGQEQYF.

The CDR3 sequence is CASSVAGGRVGGELFF. As DNA, the CDR3 is TGTGCCAGCAGCGTCGCTGGCGGGAGGGTTGGCGGGGAGCTGTTTTTT. J is TRBJ2-2 and V is TRBV9; 9 bases are a match to TRBD2. Germline V gene data show CDR1 as SGDLS and CDR2 as YYNGEE. V lost 2 bases and J lost 7; bases outside the gene matches: 9. The CDR3 is 16 amino acids.

This chain joins TRBV6-1 and TRBJ2-7; D may be TRBD1 (5 bases). The germline V gene encodes CDR1 MNHNS and CDR2 SASEGT. This CDR3 contains 13 residues. V dropped 2 bases and J dropped 3 bases, with 8 bases sitting between them. The CDR3 protein is CASSEQQGYEQYF. CDR3 nucleotide sequence: TGTGCCAGCAGTGAACAGCAGGGCTACGAGCAGTACTTC.

The rearrangement links TRBV2 to TRBJ1-5; 10 bases fit TRBD1. V shed 7 bases, J shed 1 base, and the junction held 4 bases outside the gene matches. The CDR3 runs 15 residues. In germline, CDR1 is SNHLY, CDR2 FYNNEI. CDR3 sequence (DNA): TGTGCCAGCATCAAGGACAGGGGGAGCAATCAGCCCCAGCATTTT. Encoded protein: CASIKDRGSNQPQHF.

This sequence joins TRBV5-6 and TRBJ2-3; the D is unclear. Germline CDR1 SGHDT, CDR2 YYEEEE. This CDR3 contains 16 residues. V was cut by 4 bases and J by 4 bases, with 19 bases left in between. The CDR3 reads CASSREPIVSADTQYF. CDR3 nucleotides: TGTGCCAGCAGCAGAGAGCCTATAGTATCGGCAGATACGCAGTATTTT.

The chain carries TRBV5-6 and TRBJ2-7; 8 nucleotides align to TRBD1. The CDR3 spans 14 residues. CDR1 SGHDT and CDR2 YYEEEE come from the germline V gene. The J segment lost 4 bases and the V segment lost 4 bases, leaving 7 bases of the junction unmatched. The CDR3 protein is CASSRGQAPYEQYF. The CDR3 coding sequence is TGTGCCAGCAGCCGGGGACAGGCGCCGTACGAGCAGTACTTC. Looking up the rest from reference TRBV5-6 and TRBJ2-7 gives the full variable domain: DAGVTQSPTHLIKTRGQQVTLRCSPKSGHDTVSWYQQALGQGPQFIFQYYEEEERQRGNFPDRFSGHQFPNYSSELNVNALLLGDSALYLCASSRGQAPYEQYFGPGTRLTVT.

The chain joins TRBV27 to TRBJ1-1; 7 bases align to TRBD1. In germline, CDR1 is MNHEY, CDR2 SMNVEV (reference sequence). J was trimmed by 6 bases and V by 3 bases; bases with no gene match: 4. The CDR3 spans 13 residues. In DNA form, the CDR3 reads TGTGCCAGCAGTTTGGGGACAGCCTCTGAAGCTTTCTTT. It codes for CASSLGTASEAFF.

The rearrangement uses TRBV5-1 and TRBJ1-3, with 12 nucleotides matching TRBD1. CDR1 is SGHRS, CDR2 YFSETQ, per germline. CDR3 length: 15 amino acids. V lost 4 bases, J lost 4 bases, and 3 bases stayed unmatched. The CDR3 DNA is TGCGCCAGCAGCCGGGACAGGGGGCGCGGAAACACCATATATTTT. This gives the protein CASSRDRGRGNTIYF.

This chain links TRBV9 with TRBJ1-4; no reliable D call. The V and J ends lost 4 bases and 0 bases respectively, with 19 bases between them. This CDR3 has 18 amino acids. Germline assignment: CDR1 SGDLS and CDR2 YYNGEE. CDR3 sequence: CASSSEEVSASTNEKLFF. The CDR3 bases are TGTGCCAGCAGCTCCGAGGAGGTCTCCGCCTCAACTAATGAAAAACTGTTTTTT.

The J gene is TRBJ1-5, the V gene TRBV19; 7 bases line up with TRBD1. Germline CDR1 is LNHDA and CDR2 is SQIVND (reference sequence). The length of the CDR3 is 16 residues. V dropped 5 bases and J dropped 4; count of bases not matched to a gene: 11. This CDR3 is CASSGDRAGWNQPQHF. Written as DNA, the CDR3 is TGTGCCAGTAGTGGAGACAGGGCAGGGTGGAATCAGCCCCAGCATTTT.

The rearrangement links TRBV9 to TRBJ2-7, with 9 bases that match TRBD1. The germline gives CDR1 SGDLS, CDR2 YYNGEE. CDR3 length: 14 amino acids. Germline trimming cut 3 bases from V and 5 bases from J; bases unmatched to any gene: 6. This chain's CDR3 is CASSATGTGHEQYF. The CDR3 nucleotides are TGTGCCAGCAGCGCAACCGGGACAGGGCACGAGCAGTACTTC.

This rearrangement joins TRBV5-7 to TRBJ2-7, with 11 positions matching TRBD1. TRBV5-7 is given ORF status, its function remaining uncertain. V lost 3 bases, J lost 2 bases, and 1 base stayed unmatched. The CDR3 contains 14 residues. CDR3 nucleotide sequence: TGTGCCAGCAGCTCGGGACAGGGGGCCTACGAGCAGTACTTC. Amino acid sequence: CASSSGQGAYEQYF.

The gene calls are TRBV28 and TRBJ2-1; D not certain. From germline, CDR1 is MDHEN and CDR2 SYDVKM. This CDR3 spans 15 amino acids. Trimming pared 6 bases from V and 5 bases from J, leaving 17 bases between. CDR3 region: CASSTRRNSNNEQFF. The CDR3 bases are TGTGCCAGCAGCACACGACGTAACAGCAACAATGAGCAGTTCTTC.

The chain is built from TRBV27 and TRBJ1-4, with D unresolved. The CDR3 is made up of 12 amino acids. V was pared by 4 bases and J by 10 bases, with 10 bases between. Germline CDR1 MNHEY, CDR2 SMNVEV (reference sequence). CDR3 in amino acids: CASSSLRGKLFF. CDR3 in DNA: TGTGCCAGCAGTTCCCTTCGGGGAAAACTGTTTTTT.